This is a list of T cell receptor beta chains from one sample in a study of blood T cell repertoires in COVID-19. Data came from immunoSEQ multiplex PCR; TCRdb stores just in-frame clones and leaves some out. The repertoire holds approximately 270,000 clones, with 70% to 90% as singletons. The sample comprised peripheral blood. The receptor set was obtained from a man between 18 and 35 years old with active or convalescent COVID-19. The CDR3 runs from the conserved cysteine through the conserved F or W. A D gene is named only where the DNA matches it firmly. Where a row states a size, it is once, few, many or the class of an expanded clone; other rows omit it.

J,D,size,V,length,DNA,CDR3
TRBJ2-7,TRBD2,NA,TRBV7-9,15,TGTGCCAGCAGCACCACTAGCGGGAGCTCCTACGAGCAGTACTTC,CASSTTSGSSYEQYF
TRBJ1-1,NA,NA,TRBV25-1,14,TGTGCCAGCAGTGGTTGGCAGGGTGACACTGAAGCTTTCTTT,CASSGWQGDTEAFF
TRBJ2-7,NA,NA,TRBV21-1,23,TGTGCCAGCAGCAAACCGTCGTTAGCCCCCGTCGGCTTCAAGACCGGTGGCTCCTACGAGCAGTACTTC,CASSKPSLAPVGFKTGGSYEQYF
TRBJ1-3,NA,NA,TRBV4-3,16,TGCGCCAGCAGCCAAGATTCATTGGGAGTGGGAAACACCATATATTTT,CASSQDSLGVGNTIYF
TRBJ2-3,NA,NA,TRBV14,16,TGTGCCAGCAGCCAAGAGTGGAACAGGGTCACAGATACGCAGTATTTT,CASSQEWNRVTDTQYF
TRBJ2-1,NA,NA,TRBV20-1,11,TGCAGTGCTAGTAGGAGTAATGAGCAGTTCTTC,CSASRSNEQFF
TRBJ1-4,TRBD1,NA,TRBV28,14,TGTGCCAGCAGTGAACAGGGGGCCCATGAAAAACTGTTTTTT,CASSEQGAHEKLFF
TRBJ1-4,TRBD1,NA,TRBV13,20,TGTGCCAGCAGCTCAAAAACGGGACAGGGGACTTCGTCAGTTAATGAAAAACTGTTTTTT,CASSSKTGQGTSSVNEKLFF
TRBJ2-7,TRBD2,NA,TRBV24-1,17,TGTGCTACCGCCGGGCGGTCGACTAGCGGGAGGGGGCTCGAGCAGTACTTC,CATAGRSTSGRGLEQYF
TRBJ2-7,TRBD2,NA,TRBV27,15,TGTGCCAGCAGTCCACGGGGGGGAGGGCTATACGAGCAGTACTTC,CASSPRGGGLYEQYF
TRBJ1-1,NA,NA,TRBV11-2,15,TGTGCCAGCAGCTTATATACTCAGGTATCCACTGAAGCTTTCTTT,CASSLYTQVSTEAFF
TRBJ1-6,TRBD1,NA,TRBV5-1,18,TGCGCCAGCAGCTTGGACAGGGGCCCTAGCTCCTATAATTCACCCCTCCACTTT,CASSLDRGPSSYNSPLHF
TRBJ1-4,NA,NA,TRBV4-2,16,TGTGCCAGCAGCCAAGCGGTTCCCGGTGCATTTGAAAAACTGTTTTTT,CASSQAVPGAFEKLFF
TRBJ2-1,TRBD2,NA,TRBV28,15,TGTGCCAGCAGTTTAGCGGGAGGGACCTACAATGAGCAGTTCTTC,CASSLAGGTYNEQFF
TRBJ2-7,NA,NA,TRBV11-2,15,TGTGCCAGCAGCCCCCGGCTAGGGAGCTCCTACGAGCAGTACTTC,CASSPRLGSSYEQYF
TRBJ1-2,TRBD1,once,TRBV2,14,TGTGCCAGCAGGACGAGGACAGGGGGGATAGGCTACACCTTC,CASRTRTGGIGYTF
TRBJ2-1,NA,NA,TRBV28,14,TGTGCCAGCTCCCAGGCGGGGCGCAACAATGAGCAGTTCTTC,CASSQAGRNNEQFF
TRBJ2-1,NA,NA,TRBV6-5,15,TGTGCCAGCGCCACCGGGTCTAGCTCCTACAATGAGCAGTTCTTC,CASATGSSSYNEQFF
TRBJ1-2,NA,few,TRBV7-6,13,TGTGCCAGCAGCCCCGGGACTAACTATGGCTACACCTTC,CASSPGTNYGYTF
TRBJ1-5,NA,NA,TRBV10-3,16,TGTGCCATCAGTGAGTCGCGAAGAGATAGCAATCAGCCCCAGCATTTT,CAISESRRDSNQPQHF
TRBJ1-4,NA,NA,TRBV2,12,TGTGCCAGCAGAGGGGATAATGAAAAACTGTTTTTT,CASRGDNEKLFF
TRBJ2-1,NA,NA,TRBV10-2,11,TGCGCCAGCAGTCTCTACAATGAGCAGTTCTTC,CASSLYNEQFF